In its sample, the clone carrying this TCR beta chain was seen a few times. Its antigen is unidentified. These data come from a study of T-cell memory formation after mild COVID-19. This CDR3 is 16 amino acids long. The trim removed 5 bases at V and 4 bases at J, leaving 7 bases unmatched. Study-wide results and caveats: Second-wave clones reaching peak frequency on day 37 lacked confirmed SARS-CoV-2 specificity. Most CD4+ clones that shrank were in CM and EM, while CD8+ ones turned up in EMRA.

It was 5'RACE with constant-segment primers that produced the TCR alpha and TCR beta cDNA libraries, which carried sample barcodes and UMIs. TCRdb reanalysed the 5' RACE reads using MiXCR and keeps one entry per CDR3 protein. The sample has hundreds of thousands of distinct CDR3 sequences, about a fifth seen once. This rearrangement joins TRBV12-3 or TRBV12-4 to TRBJ2-1; 11 bases are a match to TRBD2. The TCR sequence derives from an adult woman who had mild COVID-19 (a few samples of this study predate the infection). Cell type and time point are not known. Sequencing was performed on PBMCs or a T cell subset sorted from them (not recorded which). The CDR3 region has the DNA TGTGCCAGCAGTCCCATGACTAGCGGGACGTACAATGAGCAGTTCTTC. This encodes CASSPMTSGTYNEQFF.